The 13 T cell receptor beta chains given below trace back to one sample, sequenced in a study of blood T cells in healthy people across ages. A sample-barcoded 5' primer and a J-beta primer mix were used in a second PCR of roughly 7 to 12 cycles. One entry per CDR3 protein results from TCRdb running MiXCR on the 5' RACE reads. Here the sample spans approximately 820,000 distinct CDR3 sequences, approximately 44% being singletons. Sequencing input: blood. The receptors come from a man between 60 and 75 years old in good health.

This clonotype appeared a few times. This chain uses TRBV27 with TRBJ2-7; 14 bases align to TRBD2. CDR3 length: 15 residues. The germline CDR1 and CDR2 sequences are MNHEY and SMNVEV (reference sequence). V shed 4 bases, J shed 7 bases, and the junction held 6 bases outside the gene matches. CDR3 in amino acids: CASSWTSGGYNEQYF. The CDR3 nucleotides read TGTGCCAGCAGTTGGACTAGCGGGGGGTACAATGAGCAGTACTTC.

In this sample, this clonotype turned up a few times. The CDR3 DNA reads TGTGCCAGCAAGCAGGGGACCAACACTGAAGCTTTCTTT. Its translation is CASKQGTNTEAFF. The chain combines TRBV7-2 with TRBJ1-1; D is possibly TRBD1 (6 bases). Germline loops: CDR1 SGHTA, CDR2 FQGNSA. V was cut by 7 bases and J by 2 bases, with 11 bases left in between. The CDR3 is 13 amino acids.

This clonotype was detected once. CDR3 sequence: CASSAGHPRGYTF. DNA for the CDR3: TGTGCCAGCAGTGCGGGACACCCACGGGGCTACACCTTC. The chain links TRBV28 to TRBJ1-2; a weak D match, TRBD1 (6 bases). Germline V lookup: CDR1 MDHEN, CDR2 SYDVKM. CDR3 length equals 13 residues. The V gene lost 5 bases and the J gene lost 8 bases, with 15 bases spanning the gap.

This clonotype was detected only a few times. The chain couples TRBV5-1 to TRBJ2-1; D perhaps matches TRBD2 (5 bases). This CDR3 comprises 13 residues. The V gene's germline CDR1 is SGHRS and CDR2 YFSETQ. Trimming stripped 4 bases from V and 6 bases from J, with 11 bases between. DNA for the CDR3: TGCGCCAGCAGCCGACGAACTAGCAATGAGCAGTTCTTC. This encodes CASSRRTSNEQFF.

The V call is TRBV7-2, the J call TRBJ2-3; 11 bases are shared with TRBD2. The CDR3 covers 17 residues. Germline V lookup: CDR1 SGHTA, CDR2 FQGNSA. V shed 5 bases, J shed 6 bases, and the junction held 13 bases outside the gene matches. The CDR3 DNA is TGTGCCAGCAGCGCCCCCCTACTAGCGGGAGCTGGGGATACGCAGTATTTT. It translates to CASSAPLLAGAGDTQYF. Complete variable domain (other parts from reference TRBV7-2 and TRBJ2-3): GAGVSQSPSNKVTEKGKDVELRCDPISGHTALYWYRQSLGQGLEFLIYFQGNSAPDKSGLPSDRFSAERTGGSVSTLTIQRTQQEDSAVYLCASSAPLLAGAGDTQYFGPGTRLTVL.

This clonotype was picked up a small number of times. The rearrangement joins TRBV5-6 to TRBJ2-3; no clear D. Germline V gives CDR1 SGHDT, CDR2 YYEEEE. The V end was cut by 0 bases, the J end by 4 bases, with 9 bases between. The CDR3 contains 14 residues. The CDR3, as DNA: TGTGCCAGCAGCTTGGGGGTCAGAGCAGATACGCAGTATTTT. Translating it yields CASSLGVRADTQYF.

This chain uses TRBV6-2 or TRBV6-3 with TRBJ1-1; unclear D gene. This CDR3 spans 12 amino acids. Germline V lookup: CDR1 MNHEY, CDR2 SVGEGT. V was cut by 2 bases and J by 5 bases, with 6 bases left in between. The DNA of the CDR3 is TGTGCCAGCAGTTACCCTCAGACTGAAGCTTTCTTT. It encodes CASSYPQTEAFF.

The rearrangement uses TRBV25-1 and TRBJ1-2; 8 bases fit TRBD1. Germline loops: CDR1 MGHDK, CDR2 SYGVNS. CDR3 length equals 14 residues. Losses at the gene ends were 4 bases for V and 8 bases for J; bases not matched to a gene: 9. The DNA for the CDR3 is TGTGCCAGCAGTGTGGCGGACAGGGAGAAAGGCTACACCTTC. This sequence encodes CASSVADREKGYTF.

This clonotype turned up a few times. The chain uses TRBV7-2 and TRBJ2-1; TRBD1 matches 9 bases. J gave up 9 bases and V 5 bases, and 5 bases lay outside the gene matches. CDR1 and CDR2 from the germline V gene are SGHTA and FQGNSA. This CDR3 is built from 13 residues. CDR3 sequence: CASSRTGAGEQFF. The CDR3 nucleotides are TGTGCCAGCAGCCGGACAGGGGCGGGTGAGCAGTTCTTC.

The CDR3 spells CSARDATSGGAYEQYF. CDR3 coding DNA: TGCAGTGCTAGAGACGCGACTAGCGGGGGGGCCTACGAGCAGTACTTC. The chain uses TRBV20-1 and TRBJ2-7, with TRBD2 matching over 14 bases. The CDR3 spans 16 residues. Per the germline V gene, CDR1 is DFQATT and CDR2 is SNEGSKA (reference sequence). Trimming removed 0 bases from V and 2 bases from J; junction bases left unmatched: 3.

CDR3 protein: CATSRLAGGHNEQYF. The CDR3 bases are TGTGCCACCAGCAGGTTAGCGGGGGGGCACAATGAGCAGTACTTC. This chain connects TRBV15 to TRBJ2-7; 11 bases match TRBD2. The ends lost 3 bases at V and 7 bases at J; junction bases unmatched: 8. There are 15 residues in the CDR3. Germline V gene lookup returns CDR1 LNHNV and CDR2 YYDKDF (reference sequence).

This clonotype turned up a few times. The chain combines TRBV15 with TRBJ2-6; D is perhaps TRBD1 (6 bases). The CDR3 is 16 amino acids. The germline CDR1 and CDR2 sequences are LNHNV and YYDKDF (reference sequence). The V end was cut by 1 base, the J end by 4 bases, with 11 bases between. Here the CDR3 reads CATSRVGGRGANVLTF. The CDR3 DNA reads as TGTGCCACCAGCAGAGTTGGGGGCCGAGGGGCCAACGTCCTGACTTTC.

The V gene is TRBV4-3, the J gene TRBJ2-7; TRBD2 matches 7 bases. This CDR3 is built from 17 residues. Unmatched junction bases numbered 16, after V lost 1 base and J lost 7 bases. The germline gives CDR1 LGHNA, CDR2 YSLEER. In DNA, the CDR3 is TGCGCCAGCAGCCAAGGACTGTCAGCGGGGCCATTCATTGAGCAGTACTTC. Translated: CASSQGLSAGPFIEQYF.